These T cell receptor beta chains were read from a single sample in a study of cytomegalovirus exposure and HLA in healthy donors. Profiling relied on immunoSEQ multiplex PCR, and the TCRdb table lists in-frame clones only, not all of them. Of some 140,000 clones listed, 70% to 90% are singletons. The sequenced material came from PBMCs. The receptors shown here come from a man between 18 and 35 years old in good health and CMV-seronegative. Each CDR3 is given without its conserved first and last residue. A clone size is listed for some rows: how often the clone was seen (once, few, many), or a class if it is expanded.

j_gene	abundance	v_gene	CDR3aa
TRBJ2-1	-	TRBV7-2	ASSLASGRSSEQF
TRBJ1-6	once	TRBV5-1	ASSLGGDSPLH
TRBJ2-7	-	TRBV7-2	ASSSFSGLGYEQY
TRBJ2-7	-	TRBV7-9	ASSPNSSGEQY
TRBJ2-6	once	TRBV9	ASSAGEVRGESSGANVLT
TRBJ2-1	-	TRBV28	ASSQAFYNEQF
TRBJ1-3	-	TRBV28	ASSFSRRGSGNTIY
TRBJ1-1	-	TRBV4-1	ASTVAGGGAENTEAF
TRBJ2-5	-	TRBV7-9	ASSLVHRGGTQY
TRBJ2-7	-	TRBV28	ASSRNIWGDSYEQY
TRBJ1-2	-	TRBV6-6	ASSYGGTGSLGYT
TRBJ1-1	-	TRBV5-1	ASSLAGQGLEAF
TRBJ1-5	few	TRBV19	ASSISGTANQPQH
TRBJ2-2	-	TRBV29-1	SVGRGVNTGELF
TRBJ2-7	few	TRBV4-3	ASSQGLSGSYEQY
TRBJ2-5	-	TRBV5-1	ASSLRRQGAGETQY
TRBJ2-3	-	TRBV13	ASSSGFSTDTQY
TRBJ2-2	-	TRBV19	ASMTERGGRGNTGELF
TRBJ1-2	-	TRBV27	ASSLMGQGNGDGYT
TRBJ1-1	-	TRBV30	ACNRGDRTEAF
TRBJ2-3	-	TRBV7-8	ASSSPDTQY
TRBJ2-7	few	TRBV7-9	ASSLVLTPWEQY
TRBJ2-2	-	TRBV5-8	ASRVLRTGELF
TRBJ1-2	few	TRBV5-4	ASSPDRGGGYT
TRBJ1-2	-	TRBV11-1	ASSPHDRGYGYT
TRBJ1-4	-	TRBV19	ASTARGPGEKLF
TRBJ2-7	-	TRBV11-3	ASSPGLSYEQY
TRBJ1-1	-	TRBV2	ASNPGGIEAF
TRBJ2-5	-	TRBV25-1	ASSTGRAGETQY
TRBJ2-7	-	TRBV28	ASSFRGLARTYEQY
TRBJ1-4	few	TRBV15	AKGCTNEKLF
TRBJ2-1	-	TRBV6-5	ASGRTSGSYNEQF
TRBJ2-5	once	TRBV5-4	ASSRTSGSGQETQY
TRBJ2-7	-	TRBV5-1	ASSPRRDSYYEQY
TRBJ1-2	-	TRBV23-1	ASSQLPGQGTYGYT
TRBJ2-3	many	TRBV6-6	ASSLQGSTDTQY
TRBJ2-1	once	TRBV7-2	ASSLSSFYNEQF
TRBJ2-3	-	TRBV6-1	ASSQGQTTDTQY
TRBJ1-2	-	TRBV27	ASSLSQQQGGGYT
TRBJ1-1	-	TRBV6-1	ASRRGQEIEAF
TRBJ1-1	medium-sized	TRBV7-6	ASSSRAGGTEAF
TRBJ2-5	-	TRBV28	ASSLGGREETQY
TRBJ2-7	-	TRBV7-2	ASSLVGGQGLWEQY
TRBJ1-5	few	TRBV15	ATSSPRDRDQPQH
TRBJ1-3	-	TRBV28	ASSLRKRQASGNTIY
TRBJ2-7	few	TRBV18	ASSRIQEGEQY
TRBJ2-5	-	TRBV2	ASSFTEIQETQY
TRBJ2-1	-	TRBV7-9	ASSTRLNNEQF
TRBJ2-2	-	TRBV19	ASSIRGLAGELF
TRBJ2-2	-	TRBV28	ASSGSGMNTGELF